Each of the 27 T cell receptor beta chains below was sequenced from the same sample in a study of T cell responses to AZD1222 COVID-19 vaccine. Some clones are missing from TCRdb's copy, which holds only in-frame ones; the method was immunoSEQ multiplex PCR. The sample consists of around 120,000 clones, roughly nine tenths of them appearing once. The material was peripheral blood, obtained on day 0 of AZD1222 vaccination. These receptors came from an adult in good health.

The chain combines TRBV7-3 with TRBJ2-3; D unresolved. The CDR3 is made up of 14 amino acids. CDR1 is SGHTA and CDR2 is FQGTGA in the germline V gene. V lost 5 bases to trimming and J lost 0 bases, with 9 bases between them. CDR3 residues: CASSPLHSTDTQYF. For the CDR3, the DNA is TGTGCCAGCAGCCCACTGCACAGCACAGATACGCAGTATTTT.

The genes are TRBV6-2 or TRBV6-3 and TRBJ2-2, with D possibly matching TRBD2 (5 bases). The CDR3 totals 13 residues. CDR1 and CDR2 from the germline V gene are MNHEY and SVGEGT. V was pared by 4 bases and J by 3 bases, with 6 bases between. CDR3 loop: CASSSDYTGELFF. The CDR3 DNA reads as TGTGCCAGCAGTTCGGACTACACCGGGGAGCTGTTTTTT.

The rearrangement links TRBV5-6 to TRBJ2-1; no clear D gene. Between the trimmed V and J ends, which lost 0 bases and 0 bases, there was a span of 4 bases. CDR3 length equals 14 residues. The germline V gene has CDR1 SGHDT and CDR2 YYEEEE. The CDR3: CASSLGLSYNEQFF. CDR3 nucleotides: TGTGCCAGCAGCTTGGGCCTCTCCTACAATGAGCAGTTCTTC.

This chain connects TRBV16 to TRBJ1-3, with D possibly being TRBD1 (5 bases). With 2 bases removed from V and 10 bases from J, the gap between germline ends came to 18 bases. In germline, CDR1 is KGHSY, CDR2 FQNENV. This CDR3 is 15 amino acids long. CDR3 nucleotides: TGTGCCAGCAGCCAAACGCTGGGACGGAAGGAAACCATATATTTT. Amino acid sequence: CASSQTLGRKETIYF.

The V and J genes are TRBV6-5 and TRBJ2-7, with 10 nucleotides matching TRBD2. Germline CDR1 MNHEY, CDR2 SVGAGI. CDR3 size: 15 residues. The J segment lost 3 bases and the V segment lost 6 bases, leaving 8 bases of the junction unmatched. Written as DNA, the CDR3 is TGTGCCAGCAGCCCAGGACTAGCGGCATACTACGAGCAGTACTTC. It codes for CASSPGLAAYYEQYF.

The chain employs TRBV28 and TRBJ1-1; D remains unclear. The CDR3 consists of 11 residues. Germline values: CDR1 MDHEN, CDR2 SYDVKM. V was clipped by 6 bases and J by 3 bases, with 5 bases between them. CDR3 protein: CASSLYTEAFF. The CDR3 DNA reads TGTGCCAGCAGCCTGTACACTGAAGCTTTCTTT.

The genes are TRBV19 and TRBJ1-2; the D gene is possibly TRBD1 (6 bases). Germline V gene sequence: CDR1 LNHDA, CDR2 SQIVND (reference sequence). The CDR3 has 16 amino acids. V was shortened by 1 base and J by 4 bases, with 16 bases between the two germline ends. The CDR3 region has the DNA TGTGCCAGTAGTATAGCGGATACAGGGTTGAGCTATGGCTACACCTTC. This gives the protein CASSIADTGLSYGYTF.

V and J are TRBV12-3 or TRBV12-4 and TRBJ2-1; D is undetermined. V was cut by 4 bases and J by 9 bases, with 13 bases left in between. The CDR3 covers 13 residues. The CDR3 DNA reads TGTGCCAGCAGTTCCCCCTCCGAGGCTGAGCAGTTCTTC. Translation gives CASSSPSEAEQFF.

The chain combines TRBV5-1 with TRBJ2-5; 9 bases align to TRBD2. Germline loops: CDR1 SGHRS, CDR2 YFSETQ. J was trimmed by 5 bases and V by 6 bases; bases with no gene match: 11. This CDR3 contains 15 residues. The CDR3 loop is CASTTIAGVGETQYF. The CDR3 DNA sequence: TGCGCCAGCACCACCATAGCGGGAGTGGGTGAGACCCAGTACTTC.

This clone appeared once. This chain links TRBV27 with TRBJ1-4; D gene uncertain. CDR1 is MNHEY, CDR2 SMNVEV, per germline (reference sequence). CDR3 size: 13 residues. V was trimmed by 4 bases and J by 6 bases, leaving 9 bases between them. CDR3 protein: CASSSARYEKLFF. CDR3 DNA: TGTGCCAGCAGTTCGGCGCGATATGAAAAACTGTTTTTT.

The genes are TRBV7-2 and TRBJ1-6; TRBD1 might be the D (5 bases). The germline V gene encodes CDR1 SGHTA and CDR2 FQGNSA. V lost 4 bases, J lost 5 bases, and 15 bases lay in between. The CDR3 spans 16 residues. This CDR3 is CASSSGHLGDNSPLHF. CDR3 nucleotide sequence: TGTGCCAGCAGCTCCGGTCACCTGGGGGATAATTCACCCCTCCACTTT. The whole variable domain, filled in from reference TRBV7-2 and TRBJ1-6, reads GAGVSQSPSNKVTEKGKDVELRCDPISGHTALYWYRQSLGQGLEFLIYFQGNSAPDKSGLPSDRFSAERTGGSVSTLTIQRTQQEDSAVYLCASSSGHLGDNSPLHFGNGTRLTVT.

V gene TRBV6-5 combines with J gene TRBJ2-5, with 13 bases lining up with TRBD2. Trimming removed 8 bases from V and 2 bases from J; junction bases left unmatched: 5. CDR3 length equals 15 residues. Germline V lookup: CDR1 MNHEY, CDR2 SVGAGI. CDR3 sequence (DNA): TGTGCCAGCGGAGGGACTAGCGGGGATCAAGAGACCCAGTACTTC. Translated: CASGGTSGDQETQYF.

This clone was observed once. The J gene is TRBJ1-1, the V gene TRBV5-1; 7 bases align to TRBD1. The CDR3 length is 13 residues. J was trimmed by 4 bases and V by 4 bases; bases with no gene match: 4. CDR1 SGHRS and CDR2 YFSETQ come from the germline V gene. The CDR3 reads CASSQDRTTEAFF. CDR3 in DNA: TGCGCCAGCAGCCAGGACAGGACCACTGAAGCTTTCTTT.

The chain joins TRBV4-1 to TRBJ2-7, with 9 bases matching TRBD2. The CDR3 is 17 amino acids. With V trimmed by 5 bases and J by 3 bases, 14 bases remained unmatched. Germline V lookup: CDR1 MGHRA, CDR2 YSYEKL. The CDR3 sequence is CASSGGGLAGNFYEQYF. CDR3 sequence (DNA): TGCGCCAGCAGCGGCGGAGGCCTAGCGGGAAATTTCTACGAGCAGTACTTC.

The chain recombines TRBV9 with TRBJ1-5, with D uncertain. Per the germline V gene, CDR1 is SGDLS and CDR2 is YYNGEE. This CDR3 contains 15 residues. Trimming left V 3 bases short and J 0 bases short, with 10 bases between. CDR3 DNA sequence: TGTGCCAGCAGCGCTGGACGAAATAGCAATCAGCCCCAGCATTTT. It encodes CASSAGRNSNQPQHF.

The V call is TRBV7-9, the J call TRBJ2-7, with TRBD2 as a possible D gene (5 bases). This CDR3 comprises 11 residues. Trimming removed 5 bases from V and 4 bases from J, with 6 bases in between. Germline values: CDR1 SEHNR, CDR2 FQNEAQ (reference sequence). This CDR3 is CASSPGYEQYF. DNA for the CDR3: TGTGCCAGCAGCCCGGGGTACGAGCAGTACTTC.

This chain uses TRBV4-2 with TRBJ1-5; D is unresolved. This CDR3 is 15 amino acids long. The germline CDR1 and CDR2 sequences are LGHNA and YNFKEQ. Trimming removed 8 bases from V and 3 bases from J, with 17 bases in between. The CDR3 DNA is TGTGCCAGCGGACGATTGGGTGGCCCCAATCAGCCCCAGCATTTT. This translates into CASGRLGGPNQPQHF.

The V and J genes are TRBV7-8 and TRBJ2-3, with D tentatively TRBD1 (5 bases). Germline lookup yields CDR1 SGHVS and CDR2 FQNEAQ. This CDR3 has 14 residues. V was shortened by 1 base and J by 5 bases, with 10 bases between the two germline ends. In nucleotides, the CDR3 is TGTGCCAGCAGCTTAGGGGGCAGGGAAGATACGCAGTATTTT. It translates to CASSLGGREDTQYF. The variable domain in full, with the rest retrieved from reference TRBV7-8 and TRBJ2-3, is GAGVSQSPRYKVAKRGQDVALRCDPISGHVSLFWYQQALGQGPEFLTYFQNEAQLDKSGLPSDRFFAERPEGSVSTLKIQRTQQEDSAVYLCASSLGGREDTQYFGPGTRLTVL.

The V gene is TRBV6-6, the J gene TRBJ2-3; 9 bases line up with TRBD2. The CDR3 contains 16 residues. V gave up 2 bases and J gave up 2 bases; unmatched junction bases: 5. Germline lookup yields CDR1 MNHNY and CDR2 SVGAGI (reference sequence). CDR3 nucleotide sequence: TGTGCCAGCAGTTACGGGCTAGCGGGGCACACAGATACGCAGTATTTT. Translating it yields CASSYGLAGHTDTQYF.

The chain has TRBV2 and TRBJ1-5; D call uncertain. Deletions cut 5 bases from V and 4 bases from J, with 6 bases between. This CDR3 has 12 amino acids. The V gene's germline CDR1 is SNHLY and CDR2 FYNNEI. CDR3 DNA sequence: TGTGCCAGCAGTTTTGGAAATCAGCCCCAGCATTTT. Its protein is CASSFGNQPQHF.

The chain joins TRBV18 to TRBJ2-5; perhaps TRBD2 as D (5 bases). Trimming took 3 bases from V and 4 from J, leaving 18 bases between them. CDR3 size: 16 residues. CDR1 is KGHSH, CDR2 LQKENI, per germline. The CDR3 DNA follows: TGTGCCAGCTCACCCTATTCGACCCGCCGGGGAGAGACCCAGTACTTC. This gives the protein CASSPYSTRRGETQYF.

This sequence joins TRBV5-1 and TRBJ1-4; D possibly corresponds to TRBD1 (5 bases). The CDR3 covers 14 residues. Germline CDR1 reads SGHRS; CDR2 reads YFSETQ. Trimming left V 3 bases short and J 8 bases short, with 14 bases between. The CDR3: CASSWGGLREKLFF. The CDR3 nucleotides are TGCGCCAGCAGCTGGGGGGGACTTCGGGAAAAACTGTTTTTT.

In this sample, this clone turned up once. This chain links TRBV6-5 with TRBJ1-5, with D possibly TRBD1 on 6 matching bases. Trimming cost V 8 bases and J 2 bases, with 16 bases left between them. The CDR3 loop spans 15 amino acids. CDR1 is MNHEY, CDR2 SVGAGI, per germline. CDR3 sequence (DNA): TGTGCCAGCGGGACATTGGCAATGGGCAATCAGCCCCAGCATTTT. Translation gives CASGTLAMGNQPQHF.

The chain joins TRBV4-2 to TRBJ2-4, with D tentatively TRBD2 (6 bases). The CDR3 extends over 17 amino acids. Trimming shortened V by 1 base and J by 6 bases, and 19 bases separated the two germline ends. Germline values: CDR1 LGHNA, CDR2 YNFKEQ. The CDR3 coding sequence is TGTGCCAGCAGCCAAGCCTTTTCCCGGGCGGAGGGAAACATTCAGTACTTC. Its translation is CASSQAFSRAEGNIQYF.

This clone was seen a single time. V usage is TRBV19 and J usage is TRBJ1-5; TRBD1 is a possible D gene (5 bases). In germline, CDR1 is LNHDA, CDR2 SQIVND (reference sequence). V lost 8 bases, J lost 0 bases, and 14 bases lay in between. The CDR3 runs to 15 residues. The CDR3 loop reads CASHPRASSNQPQHF. In DNA form, the CDR3 reads TGTGCCAGTCATCCCAGGGCAAGTAGCAATCAGCCCCAGCATTTT.

This chain links TRBV25-1 with TRBJ1-1; TRBD1 aligns across 8 bases. The CDR3 runs to 13 residues. The germline CDR1 and CDR2 sequences are MGHDK and SYGVNS. V was clipped by 4 bases and J by 6 bases; unmatched bases: 4. The CDR3 region is CASSGDRLAEAFF. CDR3 in DNA: TGTGCCAGCAGTGGGGACAGGCTCGCTGAAGCTTTCTTT. Full variable domain (rest looked up from reference TRBV25-1 and TRBJ1-1): EADIYQTPRYLVIGTGKKITLECSQTMGHDKMYWYQQDPGMELHLIHYSYGVNSTEKGDLSSESTVSRIRTEHFPLTLESARPSHTSQYLCASSGDRLAEAFFGQGTRLTVV.

CDR3 in DNA: TGTGCCAGCAGTGAGGAGACTGAAGCTTTCTTT. It is translated as CASSEETEAFF. The J gene is TRBJ1-1, the V gene TRBV2; D call uncertain. The V and J ends lost 3 bases and 5 bases respectively, with 4 bases between them. This CDR3 is built from 11 residues. The germline CDR1 and CDR2 sequences are SNHLY and FYNNEI.